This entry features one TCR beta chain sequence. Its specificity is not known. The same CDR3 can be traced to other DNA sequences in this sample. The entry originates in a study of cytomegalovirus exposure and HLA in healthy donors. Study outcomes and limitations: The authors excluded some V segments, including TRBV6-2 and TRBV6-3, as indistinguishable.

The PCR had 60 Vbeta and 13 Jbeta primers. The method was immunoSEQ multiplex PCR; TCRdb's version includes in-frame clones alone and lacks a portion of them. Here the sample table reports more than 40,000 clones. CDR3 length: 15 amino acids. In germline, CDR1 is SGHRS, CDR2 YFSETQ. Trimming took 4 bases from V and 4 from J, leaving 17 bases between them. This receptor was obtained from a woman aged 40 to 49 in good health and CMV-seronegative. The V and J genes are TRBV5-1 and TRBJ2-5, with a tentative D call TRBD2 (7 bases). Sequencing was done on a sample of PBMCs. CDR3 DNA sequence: TGCGCCAGCAGCGGACAGACAGGCGGGGGAGAGACCCAGTACTTC. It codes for CASSGQTGGGETQYF.